This T cell receptor (beta chain) was obtained from a study of beta chain features in type 1 diabetes. Background on the study: Sorted cell examination encompassed about 110 million cells across all samples. The study, taken as a whole, reports: All four CD4+ subsets of Type 1 diabetes patients contained TCRB CDR3s that were moderately but significantly shorter. Naive, central memory and regulatory TCRB repertoires appeared more similar among patients than healthy donors. Fewer junction insertions and more nucleotide deletions appeared in type 1 diabetes patients.

The authors reverse transcribed all of the isolated RNA, so sequencing captured expressed TCRB transcripts. Measured with immunoSEQ multiplex PCR; TCRdb has only the in-frame clones, and not every one. The sample holds hundreds of thousands of clones, about 9.3% seen once. Trimming at V came to 6 bases and at J to 6 bases, leaving 12 bases not matched to a gene. Germline V CDR1 and CDR2: SQVTM, ANQGSEA. This CDR3 has 15 residues. As regards this clone: The target antigen is unknown.

This receptor was taken from a young woman in good health. This chain uses TRBV29-1 with TRBJ2-2; 8 bases align to TRBD1. The sample comprised naive CD4+ T cells from blood. CDR3: CSVRGRQGSPGELFF. As DNA, the CDR3 is TGCAGCGTCCGAGGGAGACAGGGGAGCCCCGGGGAGCTGTTTTTT.